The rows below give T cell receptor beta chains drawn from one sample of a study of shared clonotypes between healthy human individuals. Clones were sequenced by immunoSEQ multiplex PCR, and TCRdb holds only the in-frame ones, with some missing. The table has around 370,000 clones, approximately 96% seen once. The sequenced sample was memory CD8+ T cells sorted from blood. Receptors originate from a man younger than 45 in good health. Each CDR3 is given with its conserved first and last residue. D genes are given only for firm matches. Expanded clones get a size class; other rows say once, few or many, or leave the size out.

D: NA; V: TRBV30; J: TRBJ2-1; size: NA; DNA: TGTGCCTGGAAGGGCAGCTCCTACAATGAGCAGTTCTTC; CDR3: CAWKGSSYNEQFF
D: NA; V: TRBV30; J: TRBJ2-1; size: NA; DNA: TGTGCCTGGAATTATCTAGCGAATGAGCAGTTCTTC; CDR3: CAWNYLANEQFF
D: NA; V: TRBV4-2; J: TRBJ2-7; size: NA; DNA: TGTGCCAGCAGCCAAGATAGGCACTGGTACGAGCAGTACTTC; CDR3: CASSQDRHWYEQYF
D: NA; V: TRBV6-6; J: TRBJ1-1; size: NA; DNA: TGTGCCAGCAGTTACCGGGACCGTCAGCCCCGGGCTTTCTTT; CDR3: CASSYRDRQPRAFF
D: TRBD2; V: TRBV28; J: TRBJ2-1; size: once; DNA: TGTGCCGGGGGACTAGCGGGAGCCTACAATGAGCAGTTCTTC; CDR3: CAGGLAGAYNEQFF
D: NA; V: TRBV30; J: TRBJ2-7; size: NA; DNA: TGTGCCTGGAGTATGGGAGAAAACCCCTACGAGCAGTACTTC; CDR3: CAWSMGENPYEQYF
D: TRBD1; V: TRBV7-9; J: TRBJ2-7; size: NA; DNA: TGTGCCAGCAGCCCCTGGGACAGCTCCTACGAGCAGTACTTC; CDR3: CASSPWDSSYEQYF
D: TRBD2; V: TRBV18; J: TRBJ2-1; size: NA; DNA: TGTGCCAGCTCACCCTTGGCTAGCGGGAGGGCCGCCTACAATGAGCAGTTCTTC; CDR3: CASSPLASGRAAYNEQFF
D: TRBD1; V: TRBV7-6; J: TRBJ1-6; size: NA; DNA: TGTGCCAGCAGCTTAGGACGCAGGGGGCAATATTCACCCCTCCACTTT; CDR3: CASSLGRRGQYSPLHF
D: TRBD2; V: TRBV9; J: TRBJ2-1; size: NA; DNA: TGTGCCAGCAGCGTAGGTCTAGCGGGAGGGTACAATGAGCAGTTCTTC; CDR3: CASSVGLAGGYNEQFF
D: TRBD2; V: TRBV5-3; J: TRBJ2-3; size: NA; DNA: TGTGCCAGAAGCCTCTGGACTAGCGGGAGGGAAGGGGACACAGATACGCAGTATTTT; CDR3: CARSLWTSGREGDTDTQYF
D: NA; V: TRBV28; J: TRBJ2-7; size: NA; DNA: TGTGCCAGCAGTTTACCACGGGGTTACGAGCAGTACTTC; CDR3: CASSLPRGYEQYF
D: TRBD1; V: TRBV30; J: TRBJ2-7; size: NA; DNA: TGTGCCTGGGGACAGGGGGTTTACGAGCAGTACTTC; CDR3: CAWGQGVYEQYF
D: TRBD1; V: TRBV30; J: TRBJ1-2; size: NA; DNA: TGTGCCTGGACCCTGGGTCAGCAGGGGGCAGGTGGCTACACCTTC; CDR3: CAWTLGQQGAGGYTF
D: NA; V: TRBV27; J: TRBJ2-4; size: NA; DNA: TGTGCCAGCAGTTTAAGTGGGGTAGCCAAAAACATTCAGTACTTC; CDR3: CASSLSGVAKNIQYF
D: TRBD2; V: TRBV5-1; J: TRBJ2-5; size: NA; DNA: TGCGCCAGCAGCTTGTGGGCCGGGACCGGGGGGGAGACCCAGTACTTC; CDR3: CASSLWAGTGGETQYF
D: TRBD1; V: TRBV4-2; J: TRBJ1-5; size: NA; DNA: TGTGCCAGCAGCCAAGATCGACAGGGGGCCCAGCCCCAGCATTTT; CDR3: CASSQDRQGAQPQHF
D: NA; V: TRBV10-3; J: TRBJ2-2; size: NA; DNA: TGTGCCATCAGTGCCCGACAGGAGTACACCGGGGAGCTGTTTTTT; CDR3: CAISARQEYTGELFF
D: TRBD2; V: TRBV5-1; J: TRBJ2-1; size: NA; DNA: TGCGCCAGCAGTTTGACAAGCGGGAGGGAATACAATGAGCAGTTCTTC; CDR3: CASSLTSGREYNEQFF
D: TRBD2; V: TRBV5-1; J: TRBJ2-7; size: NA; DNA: TGCGCCAGCAGCTTGGGGATCCTGACTAGCGTAACCTACGAGCAGTACTTC; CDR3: CASSLGILTSVTYEQYF
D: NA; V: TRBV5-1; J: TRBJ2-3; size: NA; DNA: TGCGCCAGCAGCTTGGGACAGGACACAGATACGCAGTATTTT; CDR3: CASSLGQDTDTQYF
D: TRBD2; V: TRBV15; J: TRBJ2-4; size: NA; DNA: TGTGCCACCAGACAAGCGGGAGGGGCCAAAAACATTCAGTACTTC; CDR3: CATRQAGGAKNIQYF
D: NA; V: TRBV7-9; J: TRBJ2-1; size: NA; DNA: TGTGCCAGCAGCTCGTCGGATGAGCAGTTCTTC; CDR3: CASSSSDEQFF
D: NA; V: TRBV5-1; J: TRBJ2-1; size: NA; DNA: TGCGCCAGCAGCTTGCCGTTGAGCTCCTACAATGAGCAGTTCTTC; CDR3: CASSLPLSSYNEQFF
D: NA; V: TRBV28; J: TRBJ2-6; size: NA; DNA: TGTGCCAGCAGTCTCTTGATACAGGGTAAACTAAGCTCTGGGGCCAACGTCCTGACTTTC; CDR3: CASSLLIQGKLSSGANVLTF
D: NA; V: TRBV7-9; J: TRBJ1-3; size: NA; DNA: TGTGCCAGCAGCTTACAAGTCTCTGGAAACACCATATATTTT; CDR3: CASSLQVSGNTIYF
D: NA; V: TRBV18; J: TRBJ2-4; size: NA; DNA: TGTGCCAGCTCACCTTCGCGAGGGTACGGGATGTACATTCAGTACTTC; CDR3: CASSPSRGYGMYIQYF
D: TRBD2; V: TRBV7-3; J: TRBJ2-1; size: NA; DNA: TGTGCCAGCAGCTTAGGGACTAGCGGGAGTCATGAGCAGTTCTTC; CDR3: CASSLGTSGSHEQFF
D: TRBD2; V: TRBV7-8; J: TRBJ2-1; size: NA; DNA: TGTGCCAGCAGTCCCACTAGCGGTCACTACAATGAGCAGTTCTTC; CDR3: CASSPTSGHYNEQFF
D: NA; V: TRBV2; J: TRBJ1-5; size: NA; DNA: TGTGCCAGCAGTCCGGACCTAAGGGGGAATCAGCCCCAGCATTTT; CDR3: CASSPDLRGNQPQHF
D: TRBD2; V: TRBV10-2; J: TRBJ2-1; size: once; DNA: TGCGCCAGCAGTGGGACTAGCGGTTACAATGAGCAGTTCTTC; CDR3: CASSGTSGYNEQFF
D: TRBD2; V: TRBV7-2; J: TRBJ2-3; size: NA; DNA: TGTGCCAGCAGCACAGCCGGGACTAGCGGGAGCACAGATACGCAGTATTTT; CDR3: CASSTAGTSGSTDTQYF
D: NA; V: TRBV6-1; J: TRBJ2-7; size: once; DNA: TGTGCCAGCACCTTTATCCGGGGCTCCTACGAGCAGTACTTC; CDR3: CASTFIRGSYEQYF
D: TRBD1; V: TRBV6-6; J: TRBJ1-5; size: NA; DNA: TGTGCCAGCAGTTCGGGACAGGGCAATCAGCCCCAGCATTTT; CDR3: CASSSGQGNQPQHF
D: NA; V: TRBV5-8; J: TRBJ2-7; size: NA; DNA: TGTGCCAGCAGCTTAAGGGGACAAGCCTACGAGCAGTACTTC; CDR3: CASSLRGQAYEQYF
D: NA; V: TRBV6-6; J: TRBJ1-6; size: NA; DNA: TGTGCCAGCAGTGGTCATGGGGGGGTCCTTAATTCACCCCTCCACTTT; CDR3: CASSGHGGVLNSPLHF
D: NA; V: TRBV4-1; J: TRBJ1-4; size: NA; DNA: TGCGCCAGCAGCCAACCTGACATTAATGAAAAACTGTTTTTT; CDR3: CASSQPDINEKLFF
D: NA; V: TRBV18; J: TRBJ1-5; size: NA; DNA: TGTGCCAGCTCACCCCAATATGATTATCAGCCCCAGCATTTT; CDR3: CASSPQYDYQPQHF
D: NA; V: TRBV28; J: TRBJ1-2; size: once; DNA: TGTGCCAGCAGTTTATCCAGACAGCTGGGAGCTAACTATGGCTACACCTTC; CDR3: CASSLSRQLGANYGYTF
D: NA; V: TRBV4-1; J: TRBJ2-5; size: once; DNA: TGCGCCAGCAGCCAAAAGGGAGAGACCCAGTACTTC; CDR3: CASSQKGETQYF
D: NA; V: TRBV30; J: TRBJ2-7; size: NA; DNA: TGTGCCTGGAGTGTACCCCCGTGGGGACTTGGCTACGAGCAGTACTTC; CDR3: CAWSVPPWGLGYEQYF
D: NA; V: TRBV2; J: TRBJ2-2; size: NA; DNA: TGTGCCAGCAGTGAAGTAGCCGGGGAGCTGTTTTTT; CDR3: CASSEVAGELFF
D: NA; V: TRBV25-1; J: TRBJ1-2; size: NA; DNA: TGTGCCAGCAGTGGGACAGACTATGGCTACACCTTC; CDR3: CASSGTDYGYTF
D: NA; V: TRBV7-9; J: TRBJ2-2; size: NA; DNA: TGTGCCAGCCTACCCAGGAGGAACACCGGGGAGCTGTTTTTT; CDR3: CASLPRRNTGELFF
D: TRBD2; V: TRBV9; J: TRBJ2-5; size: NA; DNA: TGTGCCAGCAGCGAGAGCGGGGACCAGGAGACCCAGTACTTC; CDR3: CASSESGDQETQYF
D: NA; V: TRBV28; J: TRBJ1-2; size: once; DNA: TGTGCCAGCACCCCGGTTTCTAACTATGGCTACACCTTC; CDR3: CASTPVSNYGYTF
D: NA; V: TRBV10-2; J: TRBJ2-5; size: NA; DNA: TGCGCCAGCAGTCGCAGAGGGGAGACCCAGTACTTC; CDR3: CASSRRGETQYF
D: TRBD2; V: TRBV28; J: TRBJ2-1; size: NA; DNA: TGTGCCAGCAGTTTACCCACTAGCGGGAGTGACAATGAGCAGTTCTTC; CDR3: CASSLPTSGSDNEQFF
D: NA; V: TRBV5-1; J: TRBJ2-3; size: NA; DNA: TGCGCCAGCAGCCCCTCGGCGGGCCGCACAGATACGCAGTATTTT; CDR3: CASSPSAGRTDTQYF
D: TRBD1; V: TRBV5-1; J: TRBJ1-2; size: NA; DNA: TGCGCCAGCAGGCATCGACAGGGGGACTATGGCTACACCTTC; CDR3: CASRHRQGDYGYTF
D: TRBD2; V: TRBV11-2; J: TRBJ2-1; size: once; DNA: TGTGCCAGCAGCAGGGGGCTAGCGGGATATGAGCAGTTCTTC; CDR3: CASSRGLAGYEQFF
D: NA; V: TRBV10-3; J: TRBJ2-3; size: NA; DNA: TGTGCCATCAGGGAAGGTGGGGGTATCGGCACAGATACGCAGTATTTT; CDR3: CAIREGGGIGTDTQYF
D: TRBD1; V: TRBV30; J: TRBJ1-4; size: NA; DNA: TGTGCCTGGGGAGACAGGGGAAAACTGTTTTTT; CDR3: CAWGDRGKLFF